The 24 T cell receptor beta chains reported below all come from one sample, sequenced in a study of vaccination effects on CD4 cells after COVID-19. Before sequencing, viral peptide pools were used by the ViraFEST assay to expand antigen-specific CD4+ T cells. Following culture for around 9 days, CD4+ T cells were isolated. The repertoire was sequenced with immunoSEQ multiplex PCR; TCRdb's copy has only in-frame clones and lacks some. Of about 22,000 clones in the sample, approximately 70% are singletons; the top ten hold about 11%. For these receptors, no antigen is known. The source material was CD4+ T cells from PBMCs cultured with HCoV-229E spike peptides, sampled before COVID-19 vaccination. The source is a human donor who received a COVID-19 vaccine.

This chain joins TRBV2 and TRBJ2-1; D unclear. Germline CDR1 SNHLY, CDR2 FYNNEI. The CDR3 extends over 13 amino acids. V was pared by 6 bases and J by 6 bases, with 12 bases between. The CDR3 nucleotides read TGTGCCAGCAGACACGATGGGGTCAATGAGCAGTTCTTC. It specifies CASRHDGVNEQFF.

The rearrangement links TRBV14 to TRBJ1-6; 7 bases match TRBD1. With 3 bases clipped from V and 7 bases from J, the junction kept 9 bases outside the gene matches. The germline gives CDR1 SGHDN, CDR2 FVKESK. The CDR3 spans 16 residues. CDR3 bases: TGTGCCAGCAGCCACTCGAAAACAGGGGTGAATTCACCCCTCCACTTT. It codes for CASSHSKTGVNSPLHF. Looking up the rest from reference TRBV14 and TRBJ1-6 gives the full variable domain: EAGVTQFPSHSVIEKGQTVTLRCDPISGHDNLYWYRRVMGKEIKFLLHFVKESKQDESGMPNNRFLAERTGGTYSTLKVQPAELEDSGVYFCASSHSKTGVNSPLHFGNGTRLTVT.

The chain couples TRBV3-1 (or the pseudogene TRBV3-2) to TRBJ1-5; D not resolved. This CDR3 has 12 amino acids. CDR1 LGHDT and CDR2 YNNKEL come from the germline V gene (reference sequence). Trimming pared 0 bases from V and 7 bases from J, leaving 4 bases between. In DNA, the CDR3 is TGTGCCAGCAGCCAAGAGGGCCAGCCCCAGCATTTT. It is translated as CASSQEGQPQHF.

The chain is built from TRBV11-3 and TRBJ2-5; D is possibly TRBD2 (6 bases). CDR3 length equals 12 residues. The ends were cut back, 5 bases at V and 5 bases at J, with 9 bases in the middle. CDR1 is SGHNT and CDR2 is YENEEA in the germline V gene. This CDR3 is CASSRGGETQYF. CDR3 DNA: TGTGCCAGCAGCCGTGGGGGGGAGACCCAGTACTTC. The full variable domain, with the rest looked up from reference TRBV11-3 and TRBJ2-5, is EAGVVQSPRYKIIEKKQPVAFWCNPISGHNTLYWYLQNLGQGPELLIRYENEEAVDDSQLPKDRFSAERLKGVDSTLKIQPAELGDSAVYLCASSRGGETQYFGPGTRLLVL.

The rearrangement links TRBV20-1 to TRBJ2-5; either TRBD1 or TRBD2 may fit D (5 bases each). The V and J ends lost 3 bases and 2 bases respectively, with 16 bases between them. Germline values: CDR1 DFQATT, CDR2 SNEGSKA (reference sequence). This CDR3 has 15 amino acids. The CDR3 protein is CSASRASGGQETQYF. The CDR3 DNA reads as TGCAGTGCTAGTCGGGCTAGTGGGGGACAAGAGACCCAGTACTTC.

The CDR3 nucleotides are TGTGCCACCAGCAGTCTAGTCAATGAGCAGTTCTTC. Translated, it gives CATSSLVNEQFF. The rearrangement links TRBV15 to TRBJ2-1; D is undetermined. Trimming took 3 bases from V and 6 from J, leaving 6 bases between them. CDR1 and CDR2 (germline): LNHNV, YYDKDF (reference sequence). This CDR3 region has 12 residues. Complete variable domain (other parts from reference TRBV15 and TRBJ2-1): DAMVIQNPRYQVTQFGKPVTLSCSQTLNHNVMYWYQQKSSQAPKLLFHYYDKDFNNEADTPDNFQSRRPNTSFCFLDIRSPGLGDTAMYLCATSSLVNEQFFGPGTRLTVL.

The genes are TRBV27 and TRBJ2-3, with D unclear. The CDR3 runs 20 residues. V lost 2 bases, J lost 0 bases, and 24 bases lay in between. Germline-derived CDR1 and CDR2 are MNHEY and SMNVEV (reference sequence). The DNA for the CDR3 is TGTGCCAGCAGTTTAAGGCCCCCACGATCGGCGCGCCCTAGCACAGATACGCAGTATTTT. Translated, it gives CASSLRPPRSARPSTDTQYF.

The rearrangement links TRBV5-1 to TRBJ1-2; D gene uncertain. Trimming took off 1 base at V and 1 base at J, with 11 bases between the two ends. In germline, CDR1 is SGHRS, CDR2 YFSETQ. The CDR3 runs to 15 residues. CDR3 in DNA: TGCGCCAGCAGCTTGTGGGGAGAAATTAACTATGGCTACACCTTC. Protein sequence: CASSLWGEINYGYTF.

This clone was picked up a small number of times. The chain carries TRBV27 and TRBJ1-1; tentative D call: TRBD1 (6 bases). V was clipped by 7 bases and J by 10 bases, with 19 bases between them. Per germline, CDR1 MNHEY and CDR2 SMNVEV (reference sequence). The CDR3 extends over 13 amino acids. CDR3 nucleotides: TGTGCCAGCACGGGGCCTGGGGGGCGCGGAGCTTTCTTT. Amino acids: CASTGPGGRGAFF.

The CDR3 coding sequence is TGCGCCAGCAGCCAAGGCCCTTTCGTAGAGACCCAGTACTTC. This sequence encodes CASSQGPFVETQYF. V gene TRBV4-1 combines with J gene TRBJ2-5; D unresolved. Germline lookup yields CDR1 MGHRA and CDR2 YSYEKL. This CDR3 spans 14 amino acids. The V end was cut by 1 base, the J end by 4 bases, with 10 bases between.

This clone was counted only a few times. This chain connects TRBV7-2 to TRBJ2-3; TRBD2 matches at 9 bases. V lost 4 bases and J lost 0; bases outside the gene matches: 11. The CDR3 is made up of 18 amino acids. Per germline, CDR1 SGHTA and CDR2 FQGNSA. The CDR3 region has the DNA TGTGCCAGCAGCTCCCTTCCCGGACTAGCGATTAGCACAGATACGCAGTATTTT. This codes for CASSSLPGLAISTDTQYF.

The CDR3 loop reads CSMGAGSGSETQYF. In nucleotides, the CDR3 is TGCAGCATGGGGGCGGGGTCTGGGTCGGAGACCCAGTACTTC. V usage is TRBV29-1 and J usage is TRBJ2-5; D may be TRBD1 or TRBD2 (6 bases each). V lost 8 bases, J lost 5 bases, and 21 bases lay in between. CDR1 is SQVTM and CDR2 is ANQGSEA in the germline V gene. The CDR3 is 14 amino acids.

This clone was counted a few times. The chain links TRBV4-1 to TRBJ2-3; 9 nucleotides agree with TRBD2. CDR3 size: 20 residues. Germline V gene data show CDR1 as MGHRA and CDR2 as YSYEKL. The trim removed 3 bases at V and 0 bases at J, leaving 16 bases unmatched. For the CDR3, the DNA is TGCGCCAGCAGCCAGCCCCCCTTGGTAGCGGGAGCACCTAGCACAGATACGCAGTATTTT. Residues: CASSQPPLVAGAPSTDTQYF.

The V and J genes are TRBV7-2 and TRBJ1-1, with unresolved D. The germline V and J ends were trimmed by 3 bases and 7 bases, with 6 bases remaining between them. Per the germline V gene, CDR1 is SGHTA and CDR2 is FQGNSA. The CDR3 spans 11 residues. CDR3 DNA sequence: TGTGCCAGCAGCTTGGGAGGTGAAGCTTTCTTT. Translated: CASSLGGEAFF.

CDR3 region: CASSPRVLIDTQYF. As DNA, the CDR3 is TGTGCCAGCAGCCCACGGGTTTTGATTGATACGCAGTATTTT. This chain connects TRBV9 to TRBJ2-3; D call uncertain. Trimming cost V 4 bases and J 6 bases, with 15 bases left between them. CDR3 size: 14 residues. Germline loops: CDR1 SGDLS, CDR2 YYNGEE.

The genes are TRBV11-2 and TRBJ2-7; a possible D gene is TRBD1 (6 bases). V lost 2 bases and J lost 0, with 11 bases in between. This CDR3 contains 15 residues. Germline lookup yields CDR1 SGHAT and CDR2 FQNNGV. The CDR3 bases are TGTGCCAGCAGCTTAATTTTAGGGGGCTCCTACGAGCAGTACTTC. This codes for CASSLILGGSYEQYF. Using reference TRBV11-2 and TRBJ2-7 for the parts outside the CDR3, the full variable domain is EAGVAQSPRYKIIEKRQSVAFWCNPISGHATLYWYQQILGQGPKLLIQFQNNGVVDDSQLPKDRFSAERLKGVDSTLKIQPAKLEDSAVYLCASSLILGGSYEQYFGPGTRLTVT.

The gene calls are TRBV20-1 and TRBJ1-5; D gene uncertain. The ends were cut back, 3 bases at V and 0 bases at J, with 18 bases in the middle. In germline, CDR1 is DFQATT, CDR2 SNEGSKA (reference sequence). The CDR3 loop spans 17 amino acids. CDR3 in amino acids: CSASTGSLGYSNQPQHF. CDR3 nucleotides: TGCAGTGCTAGTACCGGGTCACTGGGTTATAGCAATCAGCCCCAGCATTTT.

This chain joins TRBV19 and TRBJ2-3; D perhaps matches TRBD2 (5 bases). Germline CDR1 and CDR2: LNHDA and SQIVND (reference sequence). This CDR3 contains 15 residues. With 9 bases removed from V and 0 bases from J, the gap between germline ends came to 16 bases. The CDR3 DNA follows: TGTGCCAGCCGACTACACAGTACTAGCACAGATACGCAGTATTTT. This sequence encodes CASRLHSTSTDTQYF. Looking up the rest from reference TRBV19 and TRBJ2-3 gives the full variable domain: DGGITQSPKYLFRKEGQNVTLSCEQNLNHDAMYWYRQDPGQGLRLIYYSQIVNDFQKGDIAEGYSVSREKKESFPLTVTSAQKNPTAFYLCASRLHSTSTDTQYFGPGTRLTVL.

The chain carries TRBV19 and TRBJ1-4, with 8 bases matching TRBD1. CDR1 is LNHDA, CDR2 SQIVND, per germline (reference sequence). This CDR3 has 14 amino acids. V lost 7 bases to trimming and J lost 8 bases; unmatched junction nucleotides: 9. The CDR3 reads CASTPRTGMEKLFF. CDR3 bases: TGTGCCAGTACCCCCCGGACAGGGATGGAAAAACTGTTTTTT.

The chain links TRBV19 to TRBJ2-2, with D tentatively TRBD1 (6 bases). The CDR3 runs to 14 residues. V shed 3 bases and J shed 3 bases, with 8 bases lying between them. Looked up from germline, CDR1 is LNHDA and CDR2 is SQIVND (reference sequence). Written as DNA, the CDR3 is TGTGCCAGTAGTATCGGACAGTACACCGGGGAGCTGTTTTTT. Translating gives CASSIGQYTGELFF.

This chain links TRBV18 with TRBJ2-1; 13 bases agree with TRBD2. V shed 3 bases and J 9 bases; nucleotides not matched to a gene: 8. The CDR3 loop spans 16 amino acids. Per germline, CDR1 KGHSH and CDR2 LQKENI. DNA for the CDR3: TGTGCCAGCTCACCCGGCCGGACTAGCGGGAGAAGTGAGCAGTTCTTC. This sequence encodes CASSPGRTSGRSEQFF.

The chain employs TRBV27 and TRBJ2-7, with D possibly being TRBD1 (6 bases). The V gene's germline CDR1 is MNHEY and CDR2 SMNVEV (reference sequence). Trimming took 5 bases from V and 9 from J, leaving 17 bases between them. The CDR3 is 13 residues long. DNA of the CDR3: TGTGCCAGCAGTCCCCGGACAGATGGGGGGCAGTACTTC. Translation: CASSPRTDGGQYF.

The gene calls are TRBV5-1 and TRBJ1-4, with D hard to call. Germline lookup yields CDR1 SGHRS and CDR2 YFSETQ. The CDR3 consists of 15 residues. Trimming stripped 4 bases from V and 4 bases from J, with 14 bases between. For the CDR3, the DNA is TGCGCCAGCAGCCCTCGGAGCGCGGGTAATGAAAAACTGTTTTTT. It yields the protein CASSPRSAGNEKLFF.

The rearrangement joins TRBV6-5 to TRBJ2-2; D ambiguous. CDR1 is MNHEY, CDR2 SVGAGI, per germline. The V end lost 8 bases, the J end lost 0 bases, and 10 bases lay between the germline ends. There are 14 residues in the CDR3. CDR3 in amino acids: CASVETANTGELFF. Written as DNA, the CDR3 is TGTGCCAGCGTCGAAACAGCGAACACCGGGGAGCTGTTTTTT.